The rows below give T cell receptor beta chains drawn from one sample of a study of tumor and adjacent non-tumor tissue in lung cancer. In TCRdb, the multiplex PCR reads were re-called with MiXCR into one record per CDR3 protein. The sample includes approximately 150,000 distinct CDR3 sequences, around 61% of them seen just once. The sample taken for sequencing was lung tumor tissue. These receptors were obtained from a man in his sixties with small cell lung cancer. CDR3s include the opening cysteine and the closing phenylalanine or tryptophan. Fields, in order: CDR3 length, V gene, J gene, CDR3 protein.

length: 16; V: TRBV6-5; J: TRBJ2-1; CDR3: CASSMANGSTYNEQFF
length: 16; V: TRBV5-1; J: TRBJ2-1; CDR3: CASSLRATGGYNEQFF
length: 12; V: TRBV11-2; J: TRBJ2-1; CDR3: CASNLGDNEQLF
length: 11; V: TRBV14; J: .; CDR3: CASSLGNTQYF
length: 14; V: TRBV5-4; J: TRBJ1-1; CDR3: CASSLMVGATDAFF
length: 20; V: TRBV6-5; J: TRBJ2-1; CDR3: CASSPKREWPSRNSYNERFF
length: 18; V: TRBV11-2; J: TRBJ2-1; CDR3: CASSLGVAGGYYYIEQFF
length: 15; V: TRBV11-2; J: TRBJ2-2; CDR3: CASRLQGSSTGELFF
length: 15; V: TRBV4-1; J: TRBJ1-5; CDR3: CASSQESGYNQPQHF
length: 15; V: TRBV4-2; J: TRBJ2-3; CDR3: CAISQVGDQADTQYF
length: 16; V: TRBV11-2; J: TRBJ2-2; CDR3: CASTKTAGGNTGELFF
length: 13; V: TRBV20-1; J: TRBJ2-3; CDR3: CSARPNLRDTRYF
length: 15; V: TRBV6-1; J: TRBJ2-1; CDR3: CASPPSGSSYNEQFF
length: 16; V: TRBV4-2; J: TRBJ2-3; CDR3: CASGQERSSGRDTQYF
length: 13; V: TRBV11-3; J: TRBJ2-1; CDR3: CASSSRAGNEQFF
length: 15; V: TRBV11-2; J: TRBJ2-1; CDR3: CASSFLAGGPAEQFF
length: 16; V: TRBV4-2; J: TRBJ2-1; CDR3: CASSRFSRTGGDEQFF
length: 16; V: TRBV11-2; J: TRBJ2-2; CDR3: CASTKGAGGNTGELFF
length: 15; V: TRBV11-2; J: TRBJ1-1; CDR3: CTSSLVTGGGTEVFF
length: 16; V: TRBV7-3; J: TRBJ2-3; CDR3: CASSFGSAGGTDTQYF
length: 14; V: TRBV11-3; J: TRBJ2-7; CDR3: CTSSLDRELYEQYF
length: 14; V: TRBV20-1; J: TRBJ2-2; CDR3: CSASSVRTTGELFF
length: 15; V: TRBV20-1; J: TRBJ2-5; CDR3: CSARGVGVFGETQYF
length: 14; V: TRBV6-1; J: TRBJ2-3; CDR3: CASGEKWGTDTQYF
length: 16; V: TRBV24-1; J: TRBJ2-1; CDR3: CATSDRDTYSYNEQFF
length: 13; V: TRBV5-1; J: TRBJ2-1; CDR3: CASSFGQGNEQFF
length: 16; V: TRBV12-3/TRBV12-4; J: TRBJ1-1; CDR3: CASSPPTGHRRTEVFF
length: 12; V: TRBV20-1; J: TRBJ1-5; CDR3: CSVSFLLQPQHF
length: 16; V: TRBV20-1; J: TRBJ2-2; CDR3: CSATPGQGWVTGKLFF